This T cell receptor (beta chain) derives from a study of neoadjuvant nivolumab and ipilimumab in lung cancer. Study-wide background: Nivolumab 3 mg/kg was given days 1, 15 and 29, plus ipilimumab 1 mg/kg day 1 in combination.

CDR3 length equals 14 residues. V lost 6 bases to trimming and J lost 0 bases, with 6 bases between them. CDR1 is SNHLY and CDR2 is FYNNEI in the germline V gene. The assay was immunoSEQ multiplex PCR, and TCRdb's table has in-frame clones only and misses some. The table has roughly 8,600 clones, about 87% seen once. As regards this clone: Antigen: not known.

Study-wide results and caveats: Compared with tumor-adjacent uninvolved lung, resected tumors showed greater richness and clonality. TCR clonality did not significantly correlate with pathologic tumor regression.

The sequencing here drew on tumor tissue, taken after neoadjuvant nivolumab, alone or with ipilimumab, at or shortly before surgery. The rearrangement links TRBV2 to TRBJ2-6; the D is unclear. The TCR was taken from an adult with non-small cell lung cancer. DNA of the CDR3: TGTGCCAGCAGGCCCGACTCTGGGGCCAACGTCCTGACTTTC. Protein sequence: CASRPDSGANVLTF.